This T cell receptor (beta chain) was found in a study of long-term antiretroviral therapy in people with HIV. Researchers ran immunoSEQ v3.0 at survey level. Here immunoSEQ multiplex PCR was the method, and the copy in TCRdb shows in-frame clones only, minus some. The table lists 30,000 to 40,000 clones, 75% to 85% of them singletons, with around 13% in the top ten. The material sequenced was unsorted PBMCs, taken 0.3 years after starting antiretroviral therapy. The receptor's source is a man aged 18 to 30 with HIV.

This chain's CDR3 is CASSQDSMAGANTEAFF. Written as DNA, the CDR3 is TGCGCCAGCAGCCAAGATTCGATGGCAGGTGCAAACACTGAAGCTTTCTTT. The rearrangement uses TRBV4-3 and TRBJ1-1, with unresolved D. This CDR3 has 17 amino acids. The germline V gene has CDR1 LGHNA and CDR2 YSLEER. V was shortened by 0 bases and J by 2 bases, with 16 bases between the two germline ends.